This is a list of T cell receptor beta chains from one sample in a study of cytotoxic CD8 clonotypes in ibrutinib-treated CLL. Method: immunoSEQ multiplex PCR; TCRdb's copy keeps in-frame clones and lacks some. The profile covers fewer than 7,000 clones, with around 79% appearing a single time and roughly 4.9% taken by the ten largest. The sample was PBMCs, taken before ibrutinib treatment. Receptors were obtained from a human donor with chronic lymphocytic leukemia. Both conserved end residues are part of each CDR3. A D gene is named only where the DNA matches it firmly. Clone size is not always given. Where it is, it says once, few, many or a class for expanded clones.

-,TRBJ2-3,TRBD2,15,TRBV5-1,CASSFVLAGTDTQYF,TGCGCCAGCAGCTTCGTACTAGCGGGCACAGATACGCAGTATTTT
-,TRBJ1-1,-,14,TRBV13,CASSLDRTYSEAFF,TGTGCCAGCAGCTTAGATAGGACGTATTCTGAAGCTTTCTTT
-,TRBJ1-2,TRBD1,16,TRBV7-2,CASSLAQFTGGRGYTF,TGTGCCAGCAGCTTAGCCCAATTCACAGGGGGGAGAGGCTACACCTTC
-,TRBJ1-1,TRBD1,13,TRBV6-1,CASSAGTGTEAFF,TGTGCCAGCAGTGCCGGGACAGGCACTGAAGCTTTCTTT
-,TRBJ1-5,-,15,TRBV5-6,CASSLRYYVDQPQHF,TGTGCCAGCAGTCTCAGGTACTATGTCGATCAGCCCCAGCATTTT
-,TRBJ1-2,TRBD1,15,TRBV9,CASSPSDRGPRGYTF,TGTGCCAGCAGCCCTTCGGACAGGGGGCCGAGGGGCTACACCTTC
-,TRBJ2-7,-,14,TRBV14,CASSQGLGWGEQYF,TGTGCCAGCAGCCAAGGACTAGGCTGGGGGGAGCAGTACTTC
-,TRBJ2-2,TRBD2,17,TRBV5-1,CASSRGPAGEGDGELFF,TGCGCCAGCAGCCGAGGTCCAGCGGGAGAGGGGGACGGGGAGCTGTTTTTT
-,TRBJ1-2,TRBD1,13,TRBV7-3,CASSPGQGNGYTF,TGTGCCAGCAGCCCCGGACAGGGGAATGGCTACACCTTC
-,TRBJ2-1,-,12,TRBV7-2,CASSLARDEQFF,TGTGCCAGCAGCTTAGCTCGGGATGAGCAGTTCTTC
-,TRBJ1-3,-,15,TRBV11-3,CASSLDPGSGNTIYF,TGTGCCAGCAGCTTAGATCCCGGCTCTGGAAACACCATATATTTT
-,TRBJ2-2,-,15,TRBV9,CASSVIYENTGELFF,TGTGCCAGCAGCGTGATTTACGAGAACACCGGGGAGCTGTTTTTT
once,TRBJ2-1,TRBD2,16,TRBV7-8,CASSLSSGRSGNEQFF,TGTGCCAGCAGCTTATCGAGCGGGAGGAGTGGCAATGAGCAGTTCTTC
-,TRBJ1-5,-,15,TRBV15,CATSRAQQGRQPQHF,TGTGCCACCAGCAGAGCCCAGCAGGGGCGGCAGCCCCAGCATTTT
-,TRBJ2-7,TRBD2,15,TRBV5-1,CASSLRLAGGYEQYF,TGCGCCAGCAGCTTGCGACTAGCGGGAGGATACGAGCAGTACTTC
-,TRBJ1-1,-,13,TRBV5-1,CASSLEGNTEAFF,TGCGCCAGCAGCTTGGAGGGGAACACTGAAGCTTTCTTT